This T cell receptor beta chain was captured in a study of cytomegalovirus exposure and HLA in healthy donors. Overall study: Earlier findings included about 120 million unique TCR beta sequences obtained from 150 million to 200 million T cells. The Caucasian-associated ancestry cluster held around four fifths of roughly 400 genotyped donors. Findings and caveats of the study: Immune exposure information available was restricted to CMV serostatus.

The donors, nominally healthy at sampling, likely had unrecorded immune exposures. 13 Jbeta primers and 60 Vbeta primers were used for the PCR. Sequencing used immunoSEQ multiplex PCR; TCRdb keeps in-frame clones, though not all of them. Of approximately 110,000 clones detected, over 60% appear once; the ten largest clones hold 2.2%. This CDR3 contains 15 residues. The V gene's germline CDR1 is MDHEN and CDR2 SYDVKM. V was clipped by 6 bases and J by 2 bases; unmatched bases: 5. Of note for this clone: Its specificity is unknown.

The sequence came from a woman in her thirties in good health and CMV-seronegative. J is TRBJ2-7 and V is TRBV28, with 12 bases that match TRBD1. Input material: PBMCs. The CDR3 DNA reads TGTGCCAGCAGCCTGGGACAGGGGGCGGCCTACGAGCAGTACTTC. This sequence encodes CASSLGQGAAYEQYF.